The sequence of this T cell receptor (beta chain) was determined in a study of blood T cells in healthy people across ages (dated by TCRdb to the mid-2010s). Context from the whole study: In model experiments, template switching captured roughly one uniquely barcoded TCR beta cDNA molecule for every two T cells. To track age-related changes in TCR beta repertoire diversity, the study relied on deep sequencing normalized with unique cDNA molecular identifiers. Donors were grouped into four age groups: young (average roughly 16 years), middle-aged (39), aged (about 60) and long-lived (approximately 75). Using the same blood draw, the study looked at two additional independent replicas of 1 million unique cDNA reads for two donors, one aged 18 to 29 and the other aged 80 or older. To avoid experimental bias, donors of different ages were randomly spread across the sequencing lanes. What the work shows at the level of the full study, not this receptor alone: Observed TCR beta diversity per million T cells fell roughly linearly with age, and a significant reduction was already apparent by age roughly 40. A strong correlation was found between observed TCR beta diversity and the percentage of naive T cells measured by flow cytometry. Total diversity estimates from one million sequenced T cells were considered lower bounds and underestimates. Because donor CMV infection status was unknown, age-related changes in expanded clonotypes were potentially confounded. Bulk unsorted PBMC profiling prevented conclusive comparison of naive and antigen-experienced compartments. Compared with the aged group, more naive CD4+ T cells, fewer expanded clones and increased TCR diversity were shown by the long-lived group, suggesting age selection.

This clonotype showed up just a few times. Its antigen remains unidentified. Per-nucleotide qualities are absent, and no much larger clonotype sits a single base away. Library creation used 5' RACE. The data were produced on an Illumina HiSeq 2500. A second PCR of roughly 7 to 11 cycles was performed with a sample-barcoded 5' primer and a J-beta primer mix. Each TCR beta cDNA molecule received a unique molecular identifier from a template-switch 5' adaptor carrying 12 random nucleotides. Each sample yielded at least 2.5 million CDR3-containing paired-end reads. First-strand cDNA synthesis was performed from all RNA using the Mint cDNA synthesis kit, with priming by a TRBC-specific oligonucleotide. After uracil-DNA glycosylase treatment, a first 18-cycle PCR used universal primers M1SS and BC2_uni_R on all cDNA. The authors' analysis ran thus. For normalization, 1 million high-quality reads were randomly selected from each sample, with every read carrying a distinct molecular identifier. Reads sharing molecular identifiers were discarded rather than binned into consensus sequences. MiTCR, run with a Q25 quality threshold and the strictest error-elimination algorithm, handled CDR3 identification, clonotype clustering and error correction. A nonparametric unseen species model using Euler transformation provided a lower-bound estimate of total TCR beta diversity. TCRdb trimmed the raw reads at Q25, called clones with MiXCR and kept productive beta chains. Rows with a matching CDR3 protein are joined into one entry that keeps the most common DNA and genes. The V and J calls were determined by TCRdb, not by the authors. Within this sample are roughly 1.5 million distinct CDR3 sequences, with 35% to 45% of them counted one time only. The ten largest clones capture approximately 4.1% of the sample.

Systemically healthy Caucasian individuals from Russia, approximately 39 in total and aged roughly 6 to 95 years, were included as donors. Around 10 milliliters of peripheral blood were drawn from each donor into EDTA-treated Vacutainer tubes. Ficoll-Paque density-gradient centrifugation was used to isolate PBMCs, with at least 6 million obtained per sample. Total RNA, at least 6 micrograms per sample, was extracted from PBMCs with Trizol reagent. The percentages of naive CD45RAhigh/CD27high T cells were determined by flow cytometry on a PBMC aliquot from every donor. The CDR3 runs 10 amino acids, cysteine and phenylalanine included. The entry retains the CDR3 DNA only, 30 bases that are in frame from base 1. The germline V gene supplies CDR1 SQVTM and CDR2 ANQGSEA. V is reduced by 4 bases and J by 5 bases, leaving a spacing of 6 bases between them.

Specimen: blood. The receptor was isolated from a woman aged 18-35 years in good health. Here the chain combines TRBV29-1 and TRBJ2-7; no D gene is confidently identified. The CDR3 corresponds to CSVAPDEQYF. DNA sequence: TGCAGCGTTGCGCCAGACGAGCAGTACTTC.